The 17 T cell receptor beta chains reported below all come from one sample, sequenced in a study of control samples from healthy donors and cancer patients. Measured with immunoSEQ multiplex PCR; TCRdb has only the in-frame clones, and not every one. Of roughly 69,000 clones detected, nearly 85% appear once; the ten largest clones hold more than 15%. The sample was blood. The receptor set was obtained from a man aged 55-75 years in good health.

This chain joins TRBV24-1 and TRBJ2-2; 9 bases agree with TRBD1. The J segment lost 6 bases and the V segment lost 3 bases, leaving 10 bases of the junction unmatched. This CDR3 region has 17 residues. From germline, CDR1 is KGHDR and CDR2 SFDVKD. CDR3 DNA: TGTGCCACCAGTGATCCACGAGGGACAGGGAGTCCCGGGGAGCTGTTTTTT. Its protein is CATSDPRGTGSPGELFF.

The V call is TRBV2, the J call TRBJ1-5, with 9 bases fitting TRBD1. From germline, CDR1 is SNHLY and CDR2 FYNNEI. Germline trimming cut 9 bases from V and 4 bases from J; bases unmatched to any gene: 10. The CDR3 spans 15 residues. The CDR3 reads CASQQGAGTNQPQHF. CDR3 in DNA: TGTGCCAGTCAACAGGGGGCTGGGACTAATCAGCCCCAGCATTTT.

Points on this clone: Germline is not matched at one junction end, which may reflect a read error. The chain employs TRBV23-1 and TRBJ2-5, with D possibly called TRBD1 or TRBD2 (6 bases each). Being an ORF, TRBV23-1 has a function that is uncertain. The CDR3 has 11 residues. The CDR3 loop is CVGGREETQYF. The CDR3 DNA follows: TGTGTTGGGGGGCGCGAAGAGACCCAGTACTTC.

The CDR3 is CASQIGLVNEQFF. The CDR3 bases are TGTGCCAGCCAAATTGGACTCGTCAATGAGCAGTTCTTC. The V call is TRBV2, the J call TRBJ2-1; D is possibly TRBD2 (5 bases). CDR3 length: 13 amino acids. Germline assignment: CDR1 SNHLY and CDR2 FYNNEI. The V end was cut by 8 bases, the J end by 6 bases, with 14 bases between.

This clone has only one observation. The chain carries TRBV27 and TRBJ2-1; 13 nucleotides align to TRBD2. With V trimmed by 4 bases and J by 4 bases, 13 bases remained unmatched. CDR3 length equals 19 residues. Germline V gene lookup returns CDR1 MNHEY and CDR2 SMNVEV (reference sequence). This CDR3 is CASSSSNFGTSGNYNEQFF. The CDR3 bases are TGTGCCAGCAGTTCCTCCAACTTTGGGACTAGCGGGAATTACAATGAGCAGTTCTTC.

The rearrangement joins TRBV9 to TRBJ1-2; D gene unclear. CDR1 and CDR2 (germline): SGDLS, YYNGEE. The V gene lost 0 bases and the J gene lost 2 bases, with 11 bases spanning the gap. There are 15 residues in the CDR3. CDR3 amino acids: CASSVGSGSNYGYTF. The CDR3 DNA is TGTGCCAGCAGCGTAGGGTCGGGGTCCAACTATGGCTACACCTTC.

The gene calls are TRBV19 and TRBJ1-1, with D unclear. This CDR3 comprises 16 residues. V gave up 1 base and J gave up 0 bases, with 12 bases separating them. Germline CDR1 and CDR2: LNHDA and SQIVND (reference sequence). This chain's CDR3 is CASSIGFRILNTEAFF. The CDR3 DNA reads TGTGCCAGTAGTATAGGGTTCAGGATCTTGAACACTGAAGCTTTCTTT.

The chain employs TRBV4-3 and TRBJ2-3, with 8 nucleotides matching TRBD1. CDR3 size: 16 residues. The germline gives CDR1 LGHNA, CDR2 YSLEER. Germline trimming cut 0 bases from V and 1 base from J; bases unmatched to any gene: 3. CDR3 sequence: CASSQEGTGGTDTQYF. The CDR3 bases are TGCGCCAGCAGCCAAGAAGGGACAGGAGGCACAGATACGCAGTATTTT.

V usage is TRBV7-2 and J usage is TRBJ2-6; D is unresolved. V was cut by 2 bases and J by 1 base, with 6 bases left in between. CDR3 length equals 15 residues. Germline V lookup: CDR1 SGHTA, CDR2 FQGNSA. As DNA, the CDR3 is TGTGCCAGCAGCTTACCTGATTCTGGGGCCAACGTCCTGACTTTC. Its translation: CASSLPDSGANVLTF.

This sequence joins TRBV5-8 and TRBJ2-2; D is possibly TRBD1 or TRBD2 (6 bases each). CDR1 is SGHTS and CDR2 is YDEGEE in the germline V gene. This CDR3 spans 17 amino acids. V was shortened by 2 bases and J by 6 bases, with 20 bases between the two germline ends. In DNA, the CDR3 is TGTGCCAGCAGCTTTGGGATCGGGGGCTGGCTCCCCGGGGAGCTGTTTTTT. It yields the protein CASSFGIGGWLPGELFF. Full variable domain (remainder filled in from reference TRBV5-8 and TRBJ2-2): EAGVTQSPTHLIKTRGQQATLRCSPISGHTSVYWYQQALGLGLQFLLWYDEGEERNRGNFPPRFSGRQFPNYSSELNVNALELEDSALYLCASSFGIGGWLPGELFFGEGSRLTVL.

The rearrangement uses TRBV24-1 and TRBJ2-1; 10 nucleotides match TRBD2. The V gene's germline CDR1 is KGHDR and CDR2 SFDVKD. With 9 bases clipped from V and 1 base from J, the junction kept 2 bases outside the gene matches. The CDR3 sequence is 14 residues long. The CDR3 sequence: CATASGRSYNEQFF. CDR3 DNA sequence: TGTGCCACCGCTAGCGGGAGATCCTACAATGAGCAGTTCTTC.

The gene calls are TRBV20-1 and TRBJ2-7; D may be TRBD1 or TRBD2 (5 bases each). This CDR3 is 13 amino acids long. Germline V CDR1 and CDR2: DFQATT, SNEGSKA (reference sequence). Deletions cut 3 bases from V and 0 bases from J, with 9 bases between. CDR3 sequence (DNA): TGCAGTGCTAGTGGGACGGTCTCCTACGAGCAGTACTTC. Protein sequence: CSASGTVSYEQYF.

This clone came up once. The J gene is TRBJ2-2, the V gene TRBV6-2 or TRBV6-3; D call uncertain. The CDR3 has 12 amino acids. Trimming took off 4 bases at V and 6 bases at J, with 6 bases between the two ends. The V gene's germline CDR1 is MNHEY and CDR2 SVGEGT. The CDR3 spells CASSFRPGELFF. CDR3 bases: TGTGCCAGCAGTTTTCGACCCGGGGAGCTGTTTTTT.

The V and J genes are TRBV7-2 and TRBJ2-3, with TRBD1 matching 8 bases. The CDR3 length is 18 residues. The germline V gene has CDR1 SGHTA and CDR2 FQGNSA. Losses at the gene ends were 2 bases for V and 0 bases for J; bases not matched to a gene: 10. The CDR3 here is CASSLRRTGLPSTDTQYF. The CDR3 DNA reads as TGTGCCAGCAGCTTAAGGCGGACAGGGCTCCCTAGCACAGATACGCAGTATTTT.

This clone has a single count. V gene TRBV19 combines with J gene TRBJ1-1, with D hard to call. Trimming pared 5 bases from V and 0 bases from J, leaving 4 bases between. The CDR3 runs to 12 residues. CDR1 LNHDA and CDR2 SQIVND come from the germline V gene (reference sequence). The CDR3 region is CASSLVNTEAFF. For the CDR3, the DNA is TGTGCCAGTAGTCTGGTGAACACTGAAGCTTTCTTT.

This chain links TRBV28 with TRBJ2-7, with 7 bases aligning to TRBD2. Germline V gene lookup returns CDR1 MDHEN and CDR2 SYDVKM. This CDR3 region has 12 residues. V lost 7 bases, J lost 9 bases, and 9 bases stayed unmatched. This CDR3 reads CASTIQRGRQYF. As DNA, the CDR3 is TGTGCCAGCACCATTCAGCGGGGACGGCAGTACTTC.

This clone was seen once. This chain joins TRBV7-2 and TRBJ2-6, with unresolved D. CDR3 length: 16 residues. Germline assignment: CDR1 SGHTA and CDR2 FQGNSA. V shed 2 bases and J shed 0 bases, with 8 bases lying between them. The CDR3 DNA follows: TGTGCCAGCAGCTTAAGGCGGACCTCTGGGGCCAACGTCCTGACTTTC. This gives the protein CASSLRRTSGANVLTF.